Listed below are T cell receptor beta chains from one sample, sequenced in a study of blood T cell repertoires in COVID-19. The table came from immunoSEQ multiplex PCR; TCRdb's copy has only in-frame clones and leaves some out. The table lists 65,000 to 80,000 clones, 84% of them singletons. The source material was peripheral blood. The receptor set was obtained from a human donor in a cohort sampled during active COVID-19. CDR3s include the opening cysteine and the closing phenylalanine or tryptophan. Each record gives: D gene, J gene, V gene, CDR3 length, CDR3 protein. D genes are given only for firm matches.

>TRBD1|TRBJ1-6|TRBV6-6|14
CASSFSQGDSPLHF
>TRBD2|TRBJ2-1|TRBV15|16
CATSRRLAGQYNEQFF
>TRBD1|TRBJ2-7|TRBV7-9|13
CASSLARGTEQYF
>NA|TRBJ2-1|TRBV5-1|12
CASSLRLNEQFF
>TRBD1|TRBJ2-5|TRBV5-4|18
CASSFGQGAFKTGETQYF
>TRBD1|TRBJ1-1|TRBV6-5|15
CASSIWTGARTEAFF
>TRBD1|TRBJ1-5|TRBV6-6|15
CASSYGGQGGQPQHF
>TRBD2|TRBJ2-2|TRBV7-3|17
CASSLPSGTANTGELFF
>TRBD1|TRBJ1-6|TRBV27|16
CASSLSQGANHSPLHF
>NA|TRBJ1-1|TRBV10-1|14
CASSPAGTFTEAFF
>NA|TRBJ1-2|TRBV28|15
CASSASGQGNYGYTF
>TRBD2|TRBJ2-3|TRBV10-3|16
CAISVSSGSSTDTQYF
>NA|TRBJ1-1|TRBV19|13
CASGGLTNTEAFF
>NA|TRBJ1-1|TRBV28|15
CASRGWSGGNTEAFF
>TRBD1|TRBJ2-7|TRBV7-6|15
CASSSPWDRDYEQYF
>NA|TRBJ2-3|TRBV6-4|14
CASLKGESTDTQYF
>NA|TRBJ1-1|TRBV7-2|13
CAIRERLNTEAFF
>TRBD2|TRBJ2-7|TRBV18|16
CASSPLLGREAYEQYF
>TRBD1|TRBJ1-2|TRBV7-2|16
CASSLHPARGLGGYTF
>TRBD1|TRBJ1-5|TRBV3-1/TRBV3-2|19
CASSQALDRVRDSNQPQHF
>NA|TRBJ2-3|TRBV18|15
CASSPVLGPTDTQYF
>NA|TRBJ2-1|TRBV7-9|15
CASSLGLFAYNEQFF
>TRBD2|TRBJ2-3|TRBV9|17
CASSARLAGTSTDTQYF
>TRBD2|TRBJ2-4|TRBV5-6|19
CASSPGLAGGPWAKNIQYF
>NA|TRBJ2-2|TRBV3-1/TRBV3-2|15
CASSPGSLSTGELFF
>NA|TRBJ2-5|TRBV27|15
CASSSIDRPQETQYF
>NA|TRBJ1-2|TRBV18|14
CASSPGRRDYGYTF
>NA|TRBJ1-1|TRBV5-4|14
CATHPPRENTEAFF
>NA|TRBJ2-7|TRBV5-4|14
CASSLSGASYEQYF
>NA|TRBJ1-1|TRBV30|13
CAWSLGRGTEAFF
>TRBD2|TRBJ2-7|TRBV12-3/TRBV12-4|13
CASSPTGLAGRDF
>TRBD2|TRBJ2-1|TRBV5-1|14
CASSPERGGHEQFF
>NA|TRBJ1-4|TRBV4-1|12
CASSQRYGKLFF
>NA|TRBJ1-4|TRBV9|14
CASSPSLANEKLFF
>NA|TRBJ2-7|TRBV23-1|15
CASSQFYRHANEQYF
>NA|TRBJ1-5|TRBV11-2|15
CASSLDFGNNQPQHF
>NA|TRBJ1-2|TRBV3-1/TRBV3-2|12
CASSFNSYGYTF
>NA|TRBJ1-3|TRBV6-1|14
CASSDEGGGNTIYF
>NA|TRBJ2-5|TRBV20-1|11
CSAPRGETQYF
>NA|TRBJ1-2|TRBV27|12
CASSAPGGGYTF
>NA|TRBJ1-2|TRBV5-5|14
CASTLAQPNYGYTF
>NA|TRBJ1-1|TRBV13|13
CASSRGERREAFF
>NA|TRBJ2-1|TRBV19|15
CASSMSQSLGNEQFF
>TRBD1|TRBJ2-1|TRBV6-5|15
CASSPRQGAHNEQFF
>NA|TRBJ2-1|TRBV6-6|14
CASSTTQGYNEQFF
>TRBD1|TRBJ1-4|TRBV6-5|13
CAKFGQGAGKLFF
>TRBD1|TRBJ1-1|TRBV5-5|14
CASSTNRGNTEAFF
>TRBD1|TRBJ1-1|TRBV5-1|14
CASSPWTGNTEAFF
>NA|TRBJ1-2|TRBV10-3|14
CAISPIRTDYGYTF
>NA|TRBJ1-2|TRBV15|16
CATSRDISRVDYGYTF
>NA|TRBJ1-4|TRBV27|14
CASTSFRPGEKLFF
>TRBD1|TRBJ1-5|TRBV2|16
CASSGGGTGDNQPQHF
>TRBD1|TRBJ1-6|TRBV11-2|15
CASSSETGLSSPLHF
>TRBD2|TRBJ2-7|TRBV27|14
CASSSIGGADEQYF
>TRBD1|TRBJ2-7|TRBV5-4|14
CASSRQGQINEQYF
>NA|TRBJ2-7|TRBV5-1|13
CASRTPLSGEQYF
>TRBD2|TRBJ2-5|TRBV18|14
CASSTSGGGETQYF